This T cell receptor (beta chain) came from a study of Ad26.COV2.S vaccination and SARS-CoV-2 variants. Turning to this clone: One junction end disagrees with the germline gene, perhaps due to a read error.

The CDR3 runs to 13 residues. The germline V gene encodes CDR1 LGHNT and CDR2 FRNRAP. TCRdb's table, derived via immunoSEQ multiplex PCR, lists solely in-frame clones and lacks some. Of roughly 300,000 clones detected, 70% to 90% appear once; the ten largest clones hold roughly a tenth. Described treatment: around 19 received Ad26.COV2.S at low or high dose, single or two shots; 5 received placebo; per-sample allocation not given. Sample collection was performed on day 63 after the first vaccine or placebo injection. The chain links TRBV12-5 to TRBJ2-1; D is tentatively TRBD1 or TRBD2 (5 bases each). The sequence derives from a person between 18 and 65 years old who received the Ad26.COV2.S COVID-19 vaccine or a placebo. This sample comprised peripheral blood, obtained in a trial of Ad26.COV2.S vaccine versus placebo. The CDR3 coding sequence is TGTGCTAGTGGTTCCGGGGCCTACAATGAACAGTTCTTC. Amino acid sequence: CASGSGAYNEQFF.